This T cell receptor (beta chain) was recorded in a study of blood T cell repertoires in COVID-19. Study information: Italy, Spain and the United States were the sources of the convalescent and acute COVID-19 samples. T cells, B-cell-depleted T cells, or PBMCs provided the cDNA or gDNA that served as material.

In the original analysis: It was from reference gene primer amplification that nucleated cell counts were estimated. Method: immunoSEQ multiplex PCR; TCRdb's copy keeps in-frame clones and lacks some. The V and J calls and clone size are taken from that table; D and trimming were inferred from the DNA. The data show 50,000 to 60,000 clones, approximately 82% seen once. V was cut by 1 base and J by 1 base, with 11 bases left in between. Germline assignment: CDR1 LNHDA and CDR2 SQIVND (reference sequence). This CDR3 region has 16 residues. The sequenced sample consisted of peripheral blood. The source is a human donor in a cohort sampled during active or convalescent COVID-19. The chain carries TRBV19 and TRBJ1-5, with D unclear. The CDR3 DNA reads as TGTGCCAGTAGTATAGCCGGGATTATGAGCAATCAGCCCCAGCATTTT. Amino acid sequence: CASSIAGIMSNQPQHF.